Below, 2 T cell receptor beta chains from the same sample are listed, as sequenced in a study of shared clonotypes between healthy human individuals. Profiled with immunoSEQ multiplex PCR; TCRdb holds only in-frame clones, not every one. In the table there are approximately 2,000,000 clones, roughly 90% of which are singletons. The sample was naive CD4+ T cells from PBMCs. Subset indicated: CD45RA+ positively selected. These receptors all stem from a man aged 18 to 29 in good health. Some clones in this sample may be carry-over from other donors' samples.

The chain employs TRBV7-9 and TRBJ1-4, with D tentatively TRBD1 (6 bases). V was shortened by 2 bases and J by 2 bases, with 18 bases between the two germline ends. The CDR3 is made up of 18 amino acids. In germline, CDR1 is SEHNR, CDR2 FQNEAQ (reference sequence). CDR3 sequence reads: CASSLFPTGGRTNEKLFF. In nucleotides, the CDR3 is TGTGCCAGCAGCTTATTTCCGACAGGAGGTCGGACTAATGAAAAACTGTTTTTT.

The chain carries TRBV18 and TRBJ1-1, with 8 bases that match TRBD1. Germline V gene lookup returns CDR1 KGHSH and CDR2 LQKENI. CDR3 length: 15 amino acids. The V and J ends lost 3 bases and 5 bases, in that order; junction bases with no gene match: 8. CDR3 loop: CASSPTTHRGTEAFF. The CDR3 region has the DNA TGTGCCAGCTCACCTACTACTCACAGGGGGACTGAAGCTTTCTTT.